The 25 T cell receptor beta chains listed next were all sequenced from one sample in a study of cytomegalovirus exposure and HLA in healthy donors (TCRdb year 2017). Library construction relied on the immunoSEQ multiplex PCR assay. The multiplex PCR relied on a mix of 60 forward primers for TCR Vbeta segments and 13 reverse primers for TCR Jbeta segments. This immuneACCESS table, as held by TCRdb, lists in-frame sequences with V and J called but not all clones. Of the missing ones, under half trace to an unresolved V gene in checked studies; the others have no known cause. This sample has 110,000 or so clones in its table, and roughly 71% of those were observed once. Together, the top ten hold about 8.3% of the sample. What was sequenced was PBMCs. The receptors were gathered from a young man in good health and CMV-seropositive.

The sample holds a few counts of this clone. The CDR3: CASSSNPQSSGNTIYF. The CDR3 DNA reads as TGCGCCAGCAGCTCCAATCCACAGAGCTCTGGAAACACCATATATTTT. This chain uses TRBV5-1 with TRBJ1-3; D not certain. V was pared by 3 bases and J by 0 bases, with 13 bases between. The CDR3 extends over 16 amino acids. CDR1 SGHRS and CDR2 YFSETQ come from the germline V gene.

This clone was counted between two and nine times. This chain links TRBV7-2 with TRBJ1-1; the D gene is possibly TRBD1 (6 bases). Trimming removed 5 bases at V and 7 bases at J, with 14 bases between. The V gene's germline CDR1 is SGHTA and CDR2 FQGNSA. The CDR3 spans 13 residues. The CDR3 protein is CASSRQGRSEAFF. The DNA of the CDR3 is TGTGCCAGCAGCCGCCAGGGGCGGAGTGAAGCTTTCTTT.

The chain couples TRBV2 to TRBJ1-5; tentatively, D is TRBD1 (6 bases). CDR1 and CDR2 (germline): SNHLY, FYNNEI. The V and J ends lost 3 bases and 6 bases respectively, with 12 bases between them. There are 14 residues in the CDR3. CDR3 region: CASSDYRAAQPQHF. Here the CDR3 DNA reads TGTGCCAGCAGTGATTACAGGGCCGCTCAGCCCCAGCATTTT.

The genes are TRBV28 and TRBJ2-7; 9 bases fit TRBD2. This CDR3 has 14 residues. Germline trimming cut 4 bases from V and 6 bases from J; bases unmatched to any gene: 7. CDR1 is MDHEN, CDR2 SYDVKM, per germline. The CDR3 spells CASSSSGTVGEQYV. CDR3 DNA sequence: TGTGCCAGCAGTTCTAGCGGGACAGTGGGCGAGCAGTACGTC.

The chain couples TRBV2 to TRBJ1-6; the match to TRBD1 covers 9 bases. The J segment lost 3 bases and the V segment lost 7 bases, leaving 4 bases of the junction unmatched. Germline CDR1 SNHLY, CDR2 FYNNEI. This CDR3 has 15 amino acids. CDR3 coding DNA: TGTGCCAGCACCTCGGACAGGGGCTATAATTCACCCCTCCACTTT. This encodes CASTSDRGYNSPLHF.

The V call is TRBV6-5, the J call TRBJ1-2; D gene uncertain. Trimming took 0 bases from V and 3 from J, leaving 11 bases between them. Germline V lookup: CDR1 MNHEY, CDR2 SVGAGI. The CDR3 consists of 15 residues. CDR3 nucleotides: TGTGCCAGCAGTTACTCAGCGGCGTGGGACTATGGCTACACCTTC. Residues: CASSYSAAWDYGYTF.

This chain connects TRBV5-1 to TRBJ1-2; 8 bases match TRBD1. Germline loops: CDR1 SGHRS, CDR2 YFSETQ. V was pared by 3 bases and J by 4 bases, with 8 bases of the junction left unmatched. The CDR3 runs to 15 residues. The CDR3 DNA reads TGCGCCAGCAGCTCCAGACAGGGGCCTGGCTATGGCTACACCTTC. Translating gives CASSSRQGPGYGYTF.

This clone has just a few counts. The chain has TRBV19 and TRBJ1-3; D might be TRBD1 (5 bases). The CDR3 is made up of 14 amino acids. The germline V and J ends were trimmed by 5 bases and 0 bases, with 8 bases remaining between them. The V gene's germline CDR1 is LNHDA and CDR2 SQIVND (reference sequence). In DNA, the CDR3 is TGTGCCAGTAGTCGCAGGGTCTCTGGAAACACCATATATTTT. It encodes CASSRRVSGNTIYF.

CDR3 amino acids: CATSRAAGGRGTQYF. As DNA, the CDR3 is TGTGCCACCAGCAGAGCGGCGGGGGGTCGAGGTACGCAGTATTTT. This sequence joins TRBV15 and TRBJ2-3, with TRBD2 matching 8 bases. Germline V gene lookup returns CDR1 LNHNV and CDR2 YYDKDF (reference sequence). The CDR3 loop spans 15 amino acids. Trimming removed 1 base from V and 8 bases from J; junction bases left unmatched: 8.

This chain links TRBV28 with TRBJ1-5; D is uncertain. The CDR3 is 12 residues long. Looked up from germline, CDR1 is MDHEN and CDR2 is SYDVKM. With 3 bases removed from V and 11 bases from J, the gap between germline ends came to 11 bases. The CDR3 nucleotides read TGTGCCAGCAGTTTCGGGGTTAAGGCCCAGCATTTT. It specifies CASSFGVKAQHF.

The chain employs TRBV7-9 and TRBJ1-2; D might be TRBD1 (5 bases). This CDR3 has 15 amino acids. V was pared by 0 bases and J by 2 bases, with 10 bases between. Germline V gene data show CDR1 as SEHNR and CDR2 as FQNEAQ (reference sequence). CDR3 region: CASSLAGAGNYGYTF. DNA for the CDR3: TGTGCCAGCAGCTTAGCAGGGGCGGGGAACTATGGCTACACCTTC.

The chain has TRBV5-8 and TRBJ2-5; 8 bases agree with TRBD1. V trimming: 2 bases; J trimming: 5 bases; junction bases outside the gene matches: 11. Germline values: CDR1 SGHTS, CDR2 YDEGEE. There are 16 residues in the CDR3. The CDR3 is CASSFPTGAAGETQYF. As DNA, the CDR3 is TGTGCCAGCAGCTTCCCGACAGGGGCCGCCGGGGAGACCCAGTACTTC.

The chain uses TRBV2 and TRBJ2-1, with 8 bases that match TRBD2. The ends lost 4 bases at V and 7 bases at J; junction bases unmatched: 15. Germline CDR1 SNHLY, CDR2 FYNNEI. The CDR3 is 17 residues long. CDR3 region: CASSATAGYGGANEQFF. Written as DNA, the CDR3 is TGTGCCAGCAGTGCGACGGCTGGGTACGGGGGGGCAAATGAGCAGTTCTTC.

This clone was seen once. This chain connects TRBV4-1 to TRBJ1-2; D gene ambiguous. The V gene lost 4 bases and the J gene lost 4 bases, with 16 bases spanning the gap. CDR1 and CDR2 from the germline V gene are MGHRA and YSYEKL. The length of the CDR3 is 15 residues. DNA for the CDR3: TGCGCCAGCAGCCTCGTCGGCGCGGATTTCTATGGCTACACCTTC. Its translation: CASSLVGADFYGYTF.

V and J are TRBV4-1 and TRBJ2-4, with D tentatively TRBD2 (5 bases). Per the germline V gene, CDR1 is MGHRA and CDR2 is YSYEKL. The CDR3 has 16 amino acids. Trimming took 1 base from V and 8 from J, leaving 18 bases between them. The CDR3 reads CASSQVFRAGGHIQYF. The DNA for the CDR3 is TGCGCCAGCAGCCAAGTTTTTAGGGCAGGCGGGCACATTCAGTACTTC.

The V gene is TRBV6-5, the J gene TRBJ2-2; no clear D gene. The CDR3 has 14 amino acids. Germline V gene lookup returns CDR1 MNHEY and CDR2 SVGAGI. Trimming took off 3 bases at V and 1 base at J, with 6 bases between the two ends. The chain's CDR3 is CASSYRWNTGELFF. In DNA form, the CDR3 reads TGTGCCAGCAGTTATCGGTGGAACACCGGGGAGCTGTTTTTT.

The rearrangement links TRBV7-2 to TRBJ2-7; 8 bases match TRBD2. Germline loops: CDR1 SGHTA, CDR2 FQGNSA. CDR3 length equals 15 residues. V was pared by 1 base and J by 7 bases, with 9 bases of the junction left unmatched. The CDR3 protein is CASSLGGRGAWEQYF. The CDR3 nucleotides read TGTGCCAGCAGCTTAGGGGGGCGGGGGGCATGGGAGCAGTACTTC.

This clone has a handful of counts. This chain links TRBV4-2 with TRBJ2-1; TRBD2 agrees at 7 bases. CDR1 LGHNA and CDR2 YNFKEQ come from the germline V gene. J lost 2 bases, V lost 1 base, and 5 bases had no gene match. The CDR3 runs to 16 residues. CDR3: CASSQGTSGAYNEQFF. The CDR3 nucleotides read TGTGCCAGCAGCCAAGGTACAAGCGGGGCCTACAATGAGCAGTTCTTC.

V is TRBV6-5 and J is TRBJ2-2, with a possible D match to TRBD1 (5 bases). The germline V gene has CDR1 MNHEY and CDR2 SVGAGI. There are 11 residues in the CDR3. V lost 7 bases to trimming and J lost 6 bases, with 6 bases between them. The CDR3 DNA reads TGTGCCAGCAAGGGGTCCGGGGAGCTGTTTTTT. Encoded protein: CASKGSGELFF.

This rearrangement joins TRBV5-1 to TRBJ1-2; D is unresolved. The germline V gene encodes CDR1 SGHRS and CDR2 YFSETQ. The CDR3 contains 13 residues. With 4 bases removed from V and 4 bases from J, the gap between germline ends came to 11 bases. Here the CDR3 DNA reads TGCGCCAGCAGCCCCCAACTTAGCTATGGCTACACCTTC. Protein sequence: CASSPQLSYGYTF.

This chain connects TRBV28 to TRBJ1-4, with 9 nucleotides matching TRBD1. The CDR3 sequence is 14 residues long. Germline trimming cut 4 bases from V and 8 bases from J; bases unmatched to any gene: 5. Germline CDR1 and CDR2: MDHEN and SYDVKM. CDR3 bases: TGTGCCAGCAGTTCGACAGGGGGGCGGGAAAAACTGTTTTTT. Amino acid sequence: CASSSTGGREKLFF.

The chain employs TRBV2 and TRBJ1-5; D ambiguous. The CDR3 contains 16 residues. Germline assignment: CDR1 SNHLY and CDR2 FYNNEI. Trimming pared 4 bases from V and 0 bases from J, leaving 13 bases between. The CDR3 DNA reads TGTGCCAGCAGTGGGGCGGCAGGACTTAGCAATCAGCCCCAGCATTTT. It translates to CASSGAAGLSNQPQHF. Full variable domain (rest looked up from reference TRBV2 and TRBJ1-5): EPEVTQTPSHQVTQMGQEVILRCVPISNHLYFYWYRQILGQKVEFLVSFYNNEISEKSEIFDDQFSVERPDGSNFTLKIRSTKLEDSAMYFCASSGAAGLSNQPQHFGDGTRLSIL.

This clone was observed a single time. V gene TRBV12-2 combines with J gene TRBJ2-7; the DNA was not compared with TRBD1, the D call given in the table. TRBV12-2 is deemed a pseudogene. The CDR3 extends over 14 amino acids. Here the CDR3 reads CASRLLQGRNEQYV. CDR3 sequence (DNA): TGTGCAAGTCGCTTGCTACAGGGTAGGAACGAGCAGTACGTC.

This clone turned up a few times. The chain joins TRBV5-4 to TRBJ1-2; 7 nucleotides line up with TRBD1. Germline V gene lookup returns CDR1 SGHNT and CDR2 YYREEE (reference sequence). Unmatched junction bases numbered 16, after V lost 6 bases and J lost 14 bases. The CDR3 consists of 13 residues. CDR3 DNA sequence: TGTGCCAGCAACCCCGGGACAGCAACGGCGGGGACCTTC. Its protein product is CASNPGTATAGTF.

The V gene is TRBV2, the J gene TRBJ2-3, with 12 bases identical to TRBD2. Germline CDR1 and CDR2: SNHLY and FYNNEI. J was trimmed by 4 bases and V by 2 bases; bases with no gene match: 7. This CDR3 has 17 amino acids. The CDR3 protein is CASSEFGLAGGPDTQYF. CDR3 DNA: TGTGCCAGCAGTGAATTCGGGCTAGCGGGGGGGCCAGATACGCAGTATTTT.